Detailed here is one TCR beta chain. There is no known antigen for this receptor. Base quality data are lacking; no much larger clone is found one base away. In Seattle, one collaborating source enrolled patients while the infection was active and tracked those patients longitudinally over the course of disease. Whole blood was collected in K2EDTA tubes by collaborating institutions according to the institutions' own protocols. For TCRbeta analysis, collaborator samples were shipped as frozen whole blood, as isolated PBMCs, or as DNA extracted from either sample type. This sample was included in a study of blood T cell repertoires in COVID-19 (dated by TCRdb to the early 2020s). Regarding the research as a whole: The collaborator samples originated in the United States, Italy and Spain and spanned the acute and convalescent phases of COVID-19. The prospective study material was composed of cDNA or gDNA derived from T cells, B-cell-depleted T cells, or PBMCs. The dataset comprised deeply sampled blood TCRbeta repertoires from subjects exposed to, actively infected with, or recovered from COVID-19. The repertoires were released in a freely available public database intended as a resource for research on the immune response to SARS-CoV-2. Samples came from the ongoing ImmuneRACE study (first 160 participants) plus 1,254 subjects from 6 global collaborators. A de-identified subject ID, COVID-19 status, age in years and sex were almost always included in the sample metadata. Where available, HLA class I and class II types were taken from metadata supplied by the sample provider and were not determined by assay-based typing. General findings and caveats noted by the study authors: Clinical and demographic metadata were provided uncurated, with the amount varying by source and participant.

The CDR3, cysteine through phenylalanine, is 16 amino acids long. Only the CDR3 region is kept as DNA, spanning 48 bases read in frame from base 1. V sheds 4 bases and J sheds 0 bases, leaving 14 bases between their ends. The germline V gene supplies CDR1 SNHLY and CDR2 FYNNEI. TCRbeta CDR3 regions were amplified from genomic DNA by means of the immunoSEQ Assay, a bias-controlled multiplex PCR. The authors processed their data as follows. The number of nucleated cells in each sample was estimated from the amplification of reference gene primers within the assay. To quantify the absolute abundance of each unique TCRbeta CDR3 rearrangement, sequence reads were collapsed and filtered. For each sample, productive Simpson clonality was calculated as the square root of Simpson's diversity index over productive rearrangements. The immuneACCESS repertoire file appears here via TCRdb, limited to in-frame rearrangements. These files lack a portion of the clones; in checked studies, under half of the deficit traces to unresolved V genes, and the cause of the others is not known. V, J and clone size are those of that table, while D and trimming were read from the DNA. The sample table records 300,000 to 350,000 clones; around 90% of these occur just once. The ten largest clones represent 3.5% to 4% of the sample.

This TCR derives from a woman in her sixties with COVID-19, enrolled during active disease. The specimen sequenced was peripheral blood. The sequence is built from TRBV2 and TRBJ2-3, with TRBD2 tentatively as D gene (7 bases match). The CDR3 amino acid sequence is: CASSVRRGLSTDTQYF. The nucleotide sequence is TGTGCCAGCAGTGTGAGGCGGGGGCTTAGCACAGATACGCAGTATTTT.